The clone carrying this TCR beta chain occurred once. The germline gives CDR1 MDHEN, CDR2 SYDVKM. The V segment lost 6 bases and the J segment 4 bases; nucleotides outside the gene matches: 5. The CDR3 extends over 15 amino acids. This entry comes from a study of T cell responses to AZD1222 COVID-19 vaccine. TCRdb keeps only in-frame clones here, not all; method: immunoSEQ multiplex PCR. The repertoire holds roughly 120,000 clones, with approximately 83% as singletons. Sequences were derived from peripheral blood, sampled on day 0 of AZD1222 vaccination. This sequence was found in an adult in good health. This chain uses TRBV28 with TRBJ2-3; 12 positions agree with TRBD1. Here the CDR3 reads CASSMGQGAADTQYF. The CDR3 DNA reads as TGTGCCAGCAGCATGGGACAGGGGGCGGCAGATACGCAGTATTTT.